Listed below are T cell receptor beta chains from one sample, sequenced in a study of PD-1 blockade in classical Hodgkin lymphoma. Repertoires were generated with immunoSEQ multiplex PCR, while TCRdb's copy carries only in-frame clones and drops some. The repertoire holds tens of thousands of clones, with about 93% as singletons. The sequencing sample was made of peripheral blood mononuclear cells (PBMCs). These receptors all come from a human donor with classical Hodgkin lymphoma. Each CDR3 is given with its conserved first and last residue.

CDR3aa: CASSFNQNPYNEQFF
v_gene: TRBV7-2
j_gene: TRBJ2-1

CDR3aa: CASSQVYPGSYEQYF
v_gene: TRBV4-3
j_gene: TRBJ2-7

CDR3aa: CASSLQGQGSAEQFF
v_gene: TRBV7-9
j_gene: TRBJ2-1

CDR3aa: CASSQGTRDTQYF
v_gene: TRBV4-3
j_gene: TRBJ2-3

CDR3aa: CASSLGGLAGTDTQYF
v_gene: TRBV5-1
j_gene: TRBJ2-3

CDR3aa: CASSSGSNNEQFF
v_gene: TRBV6-4
j_gene: TRBJ2-1

CDR3aa: CASEMGGGQAKEAFF
v_gene: TRBV6-6
j_gene: TRBJ1-1

CDR3aa: CASSSLRTGSGYGYTF
v_gene: TRBV7-2
j_gene: TRBJ1-2

CDR3aa: CASSMGAIVSGNTIYF
v_gene: TRBV19
j_gene: TRBJ1-3

CDR3aa: CASSRRGAREKLFF
v_gene: TRBV27
j_gene: TRBJ1-4

CDR3aa: CASSRNTKTNEQFF
v_gene: TRBV7-8
j_gene: TRBJ2-1

CDR3aa: CASSRTSGTNEQYF
v_gene: TRBV6-4
j_gene: TRBJ2-7

CDR3aa: CAISGTGGETQYF
v_gene: TRBV10-3
j_gene: TRBJ2-5

CDR3aa: CASSLAGTSYNEQFF
v_gene: TRBV28
j_gene: TRBJ2-1

CDR3aa: CSVEGEGHLNTGELFF
v_gene: TRBV29-1
j_gene: TRBJ2-2

CDR3aa: CASSLVQGSGYTF
v_gene: TRBV5-1
j_gene: TRBJ1-2

CDR3aa: CASRMVGLSEAFF
v_gene: TRBV10-2
j_gene: TRBJ1-1

CDR3aa: CASSPGLRGSIADTQYF
v_gene: TRBV18
j_gene: TRBJ2-3

CDR3aa: CASSESTGRGYTF
v_gene: TRBV6-1
j_gene: TRBJ1-2

CDR3aa: CASRRGSGETQYF
v_gene: TRBV6-5
j_gene: TRBJ2-5

CDR3aa: CSAGGTAQGGGYTF
v_gene: TRBV29-1
j_gene: TRBJ1-2

CDR3aa: CSVGTGSSTEAFF
v_gene: TRBV29-1
j_gene: TRBJ1-1

CDR3aa: CSVGTLGVTYEQYF
v_gene: TRBV29-1
j_gene: TRBJ2-7

CDR3aa: CASSYGTTQYF
v_gene: TRBV6-5
j_gene: TRBJ2-5

CDR3aa: CASSPKLATYEQYF
v_gene: TRBV6-6
j_gene: TRBJ2-7

CDR3aa: CASRGRGPDEQYF
v_gene: TRBV2
j_gene: TRBJ2-7

CDR3aa: CAIRVVDEAFF
v_gene: TRBV10-3
j_gene: TRBJ1-1

CDR3aa: CASSLAGTQETQYF
v_gene: TRBV7-2
j_gene: TRBJ2-5

CDR3aa: CASSKSAFYSNQPQHF
v_gene: TRBV19
j_gene: TRBJ1-5

CDR3aa: CASSPDRVGNQPQHF
v_gene: TRBV6-5
j_gene: TRBJ1-5

CDR3aa: CASSLALGNTIYF
v_gene: TRBV7-9
j_gene: TRBJ1-3

CDR3aa: CSVERTGGIETQYF
v_gene: TRBV29-1
j_gene: TRBJ2-5

CDR3aa: CASNQGTGANVLTF
v_gene: TRBV6-5
j_gene: TRBJ2-6

CDR3aa: CASSLEVYGYTF
v_gene: TRBV7-2
j_gene: TRBJ1-2

CDR3aa: CASSFGTPYTEAFF
v_gene: TRBV5-1
j_gene: TRBJ1-1

CDR3aa: CASSPGRGANSPLHF
v_gene: TRBV4-3
j_gene: TRBJ1-6

CDR3aa: CASRGQGEGSEAFF
v_gene: TRBV2
j_gene: TRBJ1-1

CDR3aa: CASRGRGTGTQYF
v_gene: TRBV19
j_gene: TRBJ2-5

CDR3aa: CASSLDPVYEQYF
v_gene: TRBV11-2
j_gene: TRBJ2-7

CDR3aa: CAIGRERASNQPQHF
v_gene: TRBV10-3
j_gene: TRBJ1-5

CDR3aa: CASSLENGRGEQYF
v_gene: TRBV5-4
j_gene: TRBJ2-7

CDR3aa: CASSQDHPRTDTQYF
v_gene: TRBV4-1
j_gene: TRBJ2-3

CDR3aa: CASSILGEHTGELFF
v_gene: TRBV19
j_gene: TRBJ2-2

CDR3aa: CASSEGVRAGGTDTQYF
v_gene: TRBV25-1
j_gene: TRBJ2-3

CDR3aa: CAISGQGQGGDSNQPQHF
v_gene: TRBV10-3
j_gene: TRBJ1-5

CDR3aa: CASSPRGPMNTEAFF
v_gene: TRBV19
j_gene: TRBJ1-1

CDR3aa: CASSILVNTEAFF
v_gene: TRBV19
j_gene: TRBJ1-1

CDR3aa: CASSSRDRVTDTQYF
v_gene: TRBV19
j_gene: TRBJ2-3

CDR3aa: CASSVRDLKTEAFF
v_gene: TRBV6-1
j_gene: TRBJ1-1

CDR3aa: CASSLQDSGNTIYF
v_gene: TRBV6-6
j_gene: TRBJ1-3

CDR3aa: CASSLAAGVYDTQYF
v_gene: TRBV7-2
j_gene: TRBJ2-3

CDR3aa: CASSYFGQGIGGYTF
v_gene: TRBV6-6
j_gene: TRBJ1-2

CDR3aa: CAISQTGDRTEAFF
v_gene: TRBV10-3
j_gene: TRBJ1-1

CDR3aa: CASSLGGTSIYGYTF
v_gene: TRBV28
j_gene: TRBJ1-2